Sequencing of this TCR beta chain was carried out in a study of cytomegalovirus exposure and HLA in healthy donors. Study-level results: According to reports, the classifier identified cytomegalovirus status with high specificity and sensitivity.

Turning to this clone: The target antigen is unknown.

Use of 60 Vbeta and 13 Jbeta primers characterized the PCR. Assay: immunoSEQ multiplex PCR; the TCRdb copy retains only in-frame clones and omits some. The table lists some 180,000 clones, 80% to 90% of them singletons. Germline assignment: CDR1 SNHLY and CDR2 FYNNEI. This CDR3 comprises 14 residues. V lost 6 bases and J lost 8; bases outside the gene matches: 9. Sequenced sample: PBMCs. This sequence originates from a man aged 30-40 years in good health and CMV-seropositive. V gene TRBV2 combines with J gene TRBJ2-1, with 8 positions matching TRBD2. CDR3 protein: CASRTSGGKDEQFF. CDR3 in DNA: TGTGCCAGCAGAACTAGCGGAGGTAAGGATGAGCAGTTCTTC.